This T cell receptor (beta chain) originates from a study of breast tumors, draining lymph nodes, adjacent tissues. Findings and caveats of the study: Tumor T cell lymph node origin was a supported hypothesis, not proven. Data fit most tumor T cells coming from lymph node, expanding in tumor. Compared with basal-like, luminal-like tumors shared significantly more repertoire with nontumor tissue. Tumor TCR diversity was below lymph nodes but above nontumor tissue.

This clonotype appeared many times. Its matching antigen is unknown. The CDR3 is 14 amino acids. V lost 5 bases, J lost 6 bases, and 8 bases stayed unmatched. MiXCR was run by TCRdb on the multiplex PCR reads, yielding one entry per CDR3 protein. The table shows 66,000 or so distinct CDR3 sequences, with roughly two fifths occurring only once. This clonotype was obtained from a female donor with breast cancer. Some clones in this sample may be carry-over from other donors' samples. The material sequenced was breast tumor tissue. The genes are TRBV12-3 or TRBV12-4 and TRBJ1-2, with 8 bases identical to TRBD1. The CDR3 spells CASSKGQGRDGYTF. CDR3 in DNA: TGTGCCAGCAGTAAAGGACAGGGACGGGATGGCTACACCTTC.